The T cell receptor beta chain under discussion was sequenced for a study of blood T cell repertoires in COVID-19. Overall study: Some COVID-19 samples were acute and others convalescent; all came from the United States, Italy and Spain. From T cells, B-cell-depleted T cells, or PBMCs came the material, which was cDNA or gDNA.

After removal of 5 bases from V and 3 bases from J, the junction contained 3 bases not matched to a gene. CDR1 is SGHAT and CDR2 is FQDESV in the germline V gene (reference sequence). The CDR3 is 13 residues long. Authors' data handling: Scientists estimated how many nucleated cells there were by amplifying reference gene primers. Here immunoSEQ multiplex PCR was the method, and the copy in TCRdb shows in-frame clones only, minus some. V, J and clone size are those of that table, while D and trimming were read from the DNA. The sample has roughly 200,000 clones; around nine tenths are singletons. The sequenced material came from peripheral blood. This clonotype was sampled from a man aged 35 to 55 with active or convalescent COVID-19. The V call is TRBV11-1, the J call TRBJ2-7, with 8 bases that match TRBD1. The CDR3: CASSRQGSYEQYF. CDR3 coding DNA: TGTGCCAGCAGCCGACAGGGGAGCTACGAGCAGTACTTC.